This T cell receptor beta chain originates from a study of T cell responses to AZD1222 COVID-19 vaccine. CDR3 length equals 15 residues. The V gene's germline CDR1 is LGHDT and CDR2 YNNKEL (reference sequence). Trimming took 5 bases from V and 8 from J; bases not matched to a gene: 11. Repertoires were generated with immunoSEQ multiplex PCR, while TCRdb's copy carries only in-frame clones and drops some. The data contain 150,000 to 170,000 clones, roughly nine tenths of them seen just once; the ten biggest clones take up 5.5%. Notes on this clone: Antigen unknown.

Study outcomes and limitations: Two AZD1222 doses significantly raised spike-specific TCR breadth and depth over controls.

The sample here was peripheral blood, taken on day 0 of MenACWY control vaccination. This receptor was taken from an adult in good health. The V and J genes are TRBV3-1 (or the pseudogene TRBV3-2) and TRBJ1-4, with 7 bases aligning to TRBD1. The CDR3 is CASSFNPTGAEKLFF. CDR3 sequence (DNA): TGTGCCAGCAGCTTCAACCCAACAGGGGCGGAAAAACTGTTTTTT.